What follows are 20 T cell receptor beta chains derived from one specimen sequenced in a study of blood T cell repertoires in COVID-19. TCRdb's table, derived via immunoSEQ multiplex PCR, lists solely in-frame clones and lacks some. The repertoire holds 300,000 to 350,000 clones, with more than 70% as singletons. The sample was peripheral blood. The receptors were gathered from a man aged 30 to 45 with active or convalescent COVID-19.

This sequence joins TRBV2 and TRBJ2-1, with unresolved D. Germline V gene data show CDR1 as SNHLY and CDR2 as FYNNEI. The CDR3 length is 13 residues. Trimming stripped 10 bases from V and 6 bases from J, with 16 bases between. CDR3 amino acids: CATEHYLVNEQFF. The CDR3 DNA reads TGTGCCACCGAGCACTACCTTGTCAATGAGCAGTTCTTC. Complete variable domain (other parts from reference TRBV2 and TRBJ2-1): EPEVTQTPSHQVTQMGQEVILRCVPISNHLYFYWYRQILGQKVEFLVSFYNNEISEKSEIFDDQFSVERPDGSNFTLKIRSTKLEDSAMYFCATEHYLVNEQFFGPGTRLTVL.

This sequence joins TRBV7-2 and TRBJ1-5; 9 nucleotides line up with TRBD1. V lost 5 bases and J lost 5; bases outside the gene matches: 13. Germline V gene data show CDR1 as SGHTA and CDR2 as FQGNSA. This CDR3 is 17 amino acids long. The CDR3 region is CASSRGTGNTLDQPQHF. The CDR3, as DNA: TGTGCCAGCAGCCGTGGGACAGGGAATACCCTCGATCAGCCCCAGCATTTT.

The chain combines TRBV14 with TRBJ2-7, with 7 bases lining up with TRBD1. From germline, CDR1 is SGHDN and CDR2 FVKESK. The ends lost 4 bases at V and 5 bases at J; junction bases unmatched: 14. This CDR3 comprises 16 residues. CDR3 loop: CASSPHRQGGRDEQYF. The CDR3, as DNA: TGTGCCAGCAGCCCACACCGACAGGGCGGTAGAGACGAGCAGTACTTC.

The chain uses TRBV3-1 (or the pseudogene TRBV3-2) and TRBJ2-1, with 11 bases aligning to TRBD2. Germline CDR1 and CDR2: LGHDT and YNNKEL (reference sequence). The CDR3 totals 17 residues. After removal of 0 bases from V and 8 bases from J, the junction contained 9 bases not matched to a gene. CDR3 bases: TGTGCCAGCAGCCAAGATCCACTAGCGGGAGTAATTGATGAGCAGTTCTTC. It specifies CASSQDPLAGVIDEQFF.

The rearrangement links TRBV6-2 or TRBV6-3 to TRBJ1-1; TRBD1 might be the D (5 bases). Trimming stripped 4 bases from V and 5 bases from J, with 14 bases between. There are 14 residues in the CDR3. CDR1 MNHEY and CDR2 SVGEGT come from the germline V gene. Here the CDR3 reads CASSSPGRATEAFF. The CDR3 nucleotides read TGTGCCAGCAGTTCCCCGGGCAGGGCGACTGAAGCTTTCTTT.

This clone was recorded at least ten times. V is TRBV19 and J is TRBJ2-2, with unresolved D. With 10 bases removed from V and 1 base from J, the gap between germline ends came to 16 bases. Germline V gene data show CDR1 as LNHDA and CDR2 as SQIVND (reference sequence). The CDR3 contains 15 residues. The CDR3 DNA sequence: TGTGCCACCTCAACCCTAGAGTTGAACACCGGGGAGCTGTTTTTT. Its protein product is CATSTLELNTGELFF.

The chain recombines TRBV11-2 with TRBJ2-7; TRBD2 aligns across 9 bases. Germline CDR1 and CDR2: SGHAT and FQNNGV. CDR3 size: 13 residues. The V segment lost 2 bases and the J segment 6 bases; nucleotides outside the gene matches: 2. Here the CDR3 reads CASSLMREGEQYF. The CDR3 coding sequence is TGTGCCAGCAGCTTAATGCGGGAGGGCGAGCAGTACTTC.

The V gene is TRBV30, the J gene TRBJ2-7; the D gene is possibly TRBD2 (6 bases). The CDR3 spans 11 residues. Germline V CDR1 and CDR2: GTSNPN, SVGIG (reference sequence). V was clipped by 5 bases and J by 6 bases, with 11 bases between them. The CDR3: CAWYDGGEQYF. CDR3 coding DNA: TGTGCCTGGTACGACGGGGGCGAGCAGTACTTC. The full variable domain, completed using reference TRBV30 and TRBJ2-7, is SQTIHQWPATLVQPVGSPLSLECTVEGTSNPNLYWYRQAAGRGLQLLFYSVGIGQISSEVPQNLSASRPQDRQFILSSKKLLLSDSGFYLCAWYDGGEQYFGPGTRLTVT.

This chain joins TRBV18 and TRBJ1-4, with 8 bases aligning to TRBD1. CDR3 length: 15 amino acids. Per the germline V gene, CDR1 is KGHSH and CDR2 is LQKENI. The junction had 8 bases not matched to a gene; V was cut back by 3 bases and J by 8 bases. CDR3 DNA sequence: TGTGCCAGCTCACCCGGGACAGGACGTCGGGAAAAACTGTTTTTT. Protein: CASSPGTGRREKLFF. Variable domain in full (rest from reference TRBV18 and TRBJ1-4): NAGVMQNPRHLVRRRGQEARLRCSPMKGHSHVYWYRQLPEEGLKFMVYLQKENIIDESGMPKERFSAEFPKEGPSILRIQQVVRGDSAAYFCASSPGTGRREKLFFGSGTQLSVL.

The chain uses TRBV19 and TRBJ1-2; tentative D call: TRBD1 (6 bases). The CDR3 has 13 amino acids. V was shortened by 3 bases and J by 5 bases, with 10 bases between the two germline ends. Per the germline V gene, CDR1 is LNHDA and CDR2 is SQIVND (reference sequence). Here the CDR3 reads CASSMNREYGYTF. CDR3 nucleotide sequence: TGTGCCAGTAGTATGAACAGGGAATATGGCTACACCTTC. The full variable domain, its missing parts supplied by reference TRBV19 and TRBJ1-2, is DGGITQSPKYLFRKEGQNVTLSCEQNLNHDAMYWYRQDPGQGLRLIYYSQIVNDFQKGDIAEGYSVSREKKESFPLTVTSAQKNPTAFYLCASSMNREYGYTFGSGTRLTVV.

This rearrangement joins TRBV5-1 to TRBJ1-1; 9 nucleotides match TRBD1. V lost 4 bases to trimming and J lost 3 bases; unmatched junction nucleotides: 4. This CDR3 contains 14 residues. From germline, CDR1 is SGHRS and CDR2 YFSETQ. The CDR3 DNA follows: TGCGCCAGCAGCAGGGGACAGGGAGACACTGAAGCTTTCTTT. Translated, it gives CASSRGQGDTEAFF.

This chain uses TRBV5-4 with TRBJ1-2, with D tentatively TRBD1 (5 bases). Germline assignment: CDR1 SGHNT and CDR2 YYREEE (reference sequence). V was shortened by 2 bases and J by 2 bases, with 7 bases between the two germline ends. CDR3 length: 13 residues. This CDR3 is CASSFSGNYGYTF. CDR3 DNA: TGTGCCAGCAGCTTTTCAGGGAACTATGGCTACACCTTC.

In DNA form, the CDR3 reads TGTGCCAGCTCACCAGGACTGTCATCCTACGAGCAGTACTTC. Translating it yields CASSPGLSSYEQYF. This chain connects TRBV18 to TRBJ2-7, with D perhaps matching TRBD2 (5 bases). The CDR3 runs 14 residues. The V end was cut by 2 bases, the J end by 1 base, with 9 bases between. Germline CDR1 reads KGHSH; CDR2 reads LQKENI.

The chain combines TRBV9 with TRBJ2-3; D is perhaps TRBD2 (5 bases). This CDR3 is built from 16 residues. Trimming took off 0 bases at V and 0 bases at J, with 11 bases between the two ends. Germline CDR1 is SGDLS and CDR2 is YYNGEE. CDR3 loop: CASSVVWGASTDTQYF. The CDR3 region has the DNA TGTGCCAGCAGCGTAGTCTGGGGAGCTAGCACAGATACGCAGTATTTT. Full variable domain (remainder filled in from reference TRBV9 and TRBJ2-3): DSGVTQTPKHLITATGQRVTLRCSPRSGDLSVYWYQQSLDQGLQFLIQYYNGEERAKGNILERFSAQQFPDLHSELNLSSLELGDSALYFCASSVVWGASTDTQYFGPGTRLTVL.

This chain connects TRBV28 to TRBJ1-2, with D hard to call. The V gene's germline CDR1 is MDHEN and CDR2 SYDVKM. This CDR3 contains 14 residues. Trimming removed 6 bases from V and 3 bases from J, with 14 bases in between. In DNA form, the CDR3 reads TGTGCCAGCAGGGAGGCGGTAATCGACTATGGCTACACCTTC. Translation: CASREAVIDYGYTF.

The J gene is TRBJ2-7, the V gene TRBV4-3, with D maybe TRBD1 (5 bases). Per the germline V gene, CDR1 is LGHNA and CDR2 is YSLEER. V shed 0 bases and J shed 7 bases, with 19 bases lying between them. CDR3 length: 16 amino acids. Here the CDR3 reads CASSQEGVDIFEEQYF. The CDR3 nucleotides read TGCGCCAGCAGCCAAGAAGGTGTGGACATTTTCGAGGAGCAGTACTTC.

The rearrangement uses TRBV5-1 and TRBJ1-5; D is uncertain. Per germline, CDR1 SGHRS and CDR2 YFSETQ. V was pared by 0 bases and J by 3 bases, with 7 bases between. The CDR3 contains 14 residues. The CDR3 DNA sequence: TGCGCCAGCAGCTTGGGTACAGACAATCAGCCCCAGCATTTT. Protein product: CASSLGTDNQPQHF.

The chain recombines TRBV6-1 with TRBJ2-7; TRBD2 matches at 9 bases. V trimming: 4 bases; J trimming: 2 bases; junction bases outside the gene matches: 9. The CDR3 length is 16 residues. The germline V gene encodes CDR1 MNHNS and CDR2 SASEGT. The CDR3, as DNA: TGTGCCAGCAGTGCTAACGGAGCGGGAGGCCCCTACGAGCAGTACTTC. Translating gives CASSANGAGGPYEQYF.

The J gene is TRBJ2-7, the V gene TRBV7-8; TRBD1 is a possible D gene (7 bases). Trimming took off 3 bases at V and 1 base at J, with 10 bases between the two ends. The CDR3 contains 14 residues. Germline assignment: CDR1 SGHVS and CDR2 FQNEAQ. CDR3 loop: CASSFAGQSYEQYF. DNA for the CDR3: TGTGCCAGCAGCTTCGCGGGACAGTCCTACGAGCAGTACTTC.

The rearrangement links TRBV6-6 to TRBJ2-1; 9 bases align to TRBD2. Germline CDR1 is MNHNY and CDR2 is SVGAGI (reference sequence). The CDR3 has 13 amino acids. V dropped 5 bases and J dropped 9; count of bases not matched to a gene: 5. The CDR3 DNA reads as TGTGCCAGCAGTGCGGGACTAGCAATTGAGCAGTTCTTC. This sequence encodes CASSAGLAIEQFF.